Below are 4 T cell receptor beta chains sequenced from a single sample in a study of cytomegalovirus exposure and HLA in healthy donors. Primers for the PCR totalled 60 Vbeta and 13 Jbeta. Data came from immunoSEQ multiplex PCR; TCRdb stores just in-frame clones and leaves some out. The data contain about 92,000 clones, over 55% of them singletons. The sample was PBMCs. Source of these receptors: a woman under 30 in good health and CMV-seropositive.

The chain carries TRBV7-2 and TRBJ2-1, with D hard to call. V shed 0 bases and J shed 6 bases, with 6 bases lying between them. Per the germline V gene, CDR1 is SGHTA and CDR2 is FQGNSA. The CDR3 is made up of 13 amino acids. In nucleotides, the CDR3 is TGTGCCAGCAGCTTAGCCGCGAGCAATGAGCAGTTCTTC. This codes for CASSLAASNEQFF.

CDR3 in amino acids: CASSLSIGQGDEKLFF. CDR3 DNA sequence: TGTGCCAGCAGCTTGTCAATTGGTCAAGGGGATGAAAAACTGTTTTTT. V usage is TRBV5-4 and J usage is TRBJ1-4; perhaps TRBD1 as D (5 bases). Between the trimmed V and J ends, which lost 1 base and 6 bases, there was a span of 16 bases. The CDR3 is 16 amino acids. Per the germline V gene, CDR1 is SGHNT and CDR2 is YYREEE (reference sequence).

This clone has a single count. CDR3 protein: CASSSTGTYEQYF. CDR3 DNA sequence: TGTGCCAGCTCTTCGACAGGGACCTACGAGCAGTACTTC. The chain employs TRBV18 and TRBJ2-7, with TRBD1 matching 7 bases. After removal of 6 bases from V and 2 bases from J, the junction contained 4 bases not matched to a gene. Germline V lookup: CDR1 KGHSH, CDR2 LQKENI. The CDR3 loop spans 13 amino acids.

This clone appeared a single time. This rearrangement joins TRBV5-1 to TRBJ2-5, with 9 bases aligning to TRBD2. Germline V gene data show CDR1 as SGHRS and CDR2 as YFSETQ. The CDR3 covers 16 residues. Trimming removed 0 bases from V and 5 bases from J; junction bases left unmatched: 8. DNA for the CDR3: TGCGCCAGCAGCTTGGGAGGGAGCGGGAGGCAGGAGACCCAGTACTTC. Its translation is CASSLGGSGRQETQYF.